These T cell receptor beta chains were read from a single sample in a study of blood T cell repertoires in COVID-19. Here immunoSEQ multiplex PCR was the method, and the copy in TCRdb shows in-frame clones only, minus some. The sample consists of 220,000 or so clones, approximately 90% of them appearing once. Sequencing input: peripheral blood. The receptors stem from a woman between 50 and 59 years old with COVID-19, enrolled during active disease. Each CDR3 is given with its conserved first and last residue. The order of the fields is CDR3 length, V gene, CDR3 protein.

CDR3 length: 15
V gene: TRBV6-5
CDR3 protein: CASSPNRGYNSPLHF

CDR3 length: 14
V gene: TRBV4-3
CDR3 protein: CASSQDAVAGELFF

CDR3 length: 15
V gene: TRBV6-4
CDR3 protein: CASSDSPATSGTQYF

CDR3 length: 19
V gene: TRBV19
CDR3 protein: CASSIAGTGFGGNTGELFF

CDR3 length: 13
V gene: TRBV10-2
CDR3 protein: CASAGGINSPLHF

CDR3 length: 14
V gene: TRBV2
CDR3 protein: CASSPRGRTGELFF

CDR3 length: 15
V gene: TRBV7-8
CDR3 protein: CASSRLRGNTGELFF

CDR3 length: 15
V gene: TRBV30
CDR3 protein: CAWSGGWGDNSPLHF

CDR3 length: 16
V gene: TRBV11-2
CDR3 protein: CASSFGLAGGTGELFF

CDR3 length: 16
V gene: TRBV25-1
CDR3 protein: CASSESVNRGLDGYTF

CDR3 length: 14
V gene: TRBV7-2
CDR3 protein: CASSPYRRTGELFF

CDR3 length: 14
V gene: TRBV19
CDR3 protein: CASTTVGVDYGYTF

CDR3 length: 15
V gene: TRBV13
CDR3 protein: CASSLGWGEDTEAFF

CDR3 length: 16
V gene: TRBV4-1
CDR3 protein: CASSQVKDSYNSPLHF

CDR3 length: 11
V gene: TRBV20-1
CDR3 protein: CRGDNSYEQYF

CDR3 length: 20
V gene: TRBV6-2/TRBV6-3
CDR3 protein: CASSYSRFSGQPNSGNTIYF

CDR3 length: 17
V gene: TRBV10-3
CDR3 protein: CAISQRNGRTRDYEQYF

CDR3 length: 14
V gene: TRBV5-6
CDR3 protein: CASSLPGQGHEQYF

CDR3 length: 14
V gene: TRBV6-5
CDR3 protein: CASSYSRESNEQFF

CDR3 length: 16
V gene: TRBV5-4
CDR3 protein: CASSPGTGILNTEAFF

CDR3 length: 13
V gene: TRBV7-8
CDR3 protein: CASSSDRVRGAFF

CDR3 length: 15
V gene: TRBV30
CDR3 protein: CAWSVDSSSGNTIYF

CDR3 length: 15
V gene: TRBV9
CDR3 protein: CASSARALMNTEAFF

CDR3 length: 13
V gene: TRBV2
CDR3 protein: CASKDSYNSPLHF

CDR3 length: 12
V gene: TRBV9
CDR3 protein: CASSPQSDTQYF

CDR3 length: 14
V gene: TRBV7-9
CDR3 protein: CASSLEASTYEQYF

CDR3 length: 14
V gene: TRBV27
CDR3 protein: CASSLGGGFDTQYF